These 10 T cell receptor beta chains came from one sample sequenced in a study of blood T cell repertoires in COVID-19. Profiled with immunoSEQ multiplex PCR; TCRdb holds only in-frame clones, not every one. The sample contains some 88,000 clones, 85% to 90% of which appear only once. The sequenced sample was peripheral blood. These receptors were collected from a woman in her seventies with acute or convalescent COVID-19.

V is TRBV29-1 and J is TRBJ2-1, with 11 bases that match TRBD2. After removal of 5 bases from V and 4 bases from J, the junction contained 4 bases not matched to a gene. Germline V gene data show CDR1 as SQVTM and CDR2 as ANQGSEA. The CDR3 sequence is 14 residues long. CDR3: CSVLTSGRYNEQFF. In DNA form, the CDR3 reads TGCAGCGTTCTCACTAGCGGGAGATACAATGAGCAGTTCTTC.

The chain carries TRBV18 and TRBJ2-3; no firm D call. CDR1 is KGHSH and CDR2 is LQKENI in the germline V gene. This CDR3 spans 15 amino acids. V was pared by 2 bases and J by 4 bases, with 13 bases between. The CDR3: CASSPTGSEADTQYF. The CDR3 DNA is TGTGCCAGCTCACCAACGGGTTCAGAGGCAGATACGCAGTATTTT.

The J gene is TRBJ2-1, the V gene TRBV5-1, with D possibly being TRBD1 (6 bases). The CDR3 totals 15 residues. Germline CDR1 and CDR2: SGHRS and YFSETQ. The V end lost 3 bases, the J end lost 0 bases, and 10 bases lay between the germline ends. The CDR3 DNA reads TGCGCCAGCAGCTATCAACAGGGCTCCTACAATGAGCAGTTCTTC. It translates to CASSYQQGSYNEQFF.

This chain links TRBV11-3 with TRBJ2-3, with D unclear. The CDR3 spans 13 residues. Germline V CDR1 and CDR2: SGHNT, YENEEA. V was trimmed by 6 bases and J by 1 base, leaving 8 bases between them. The CDR3 bases are TGTGCCAGCAGAGGCAGCGGCACAGATACGCAGTATTTT. It yields the protein CASRGSGTDTQYF.

The chain is built from TRBV5-6 and TRBJ1-2; 9 bases fit TRBD1. J lost 3 bases, V lost 0 bases, and 6 bases had no gene match. Germline V gene data show CDR1 as SGHDT and CDR2 as YYEEEE. This CDR3 comprises 16 residues. The CDR3 sequence is CASSLVQGAFDYGYTF. The CDR3 DNA follows: TGTGCCAGCAGCTTGGTACAGGGGGCCTTTGACTATGGCTACACCTTC.

The chain employs TRBV10-3 and TRBJ2-3, with 9 positions matching TRBD2. CDR3 length equals 17 residues. With 6 bases clipped from V and 0 bases from J, the junction kept 10 bases outside the gene matches. Germline-derived CDR1 and CDR2 are ENHRY and SYGVKD. The CDR3 DNA reads as TGTGCCATCAGACAAAGCCTAGCGGGATTTAGCACAGATACGCAGTATTTT. It specifies CAIRQSLAGFSTDTQYF.

V is TRBV5-1 and J is TRBJ2-6, with TRBD1 matching over 7 bases. Germline-derived CDR1 and CDR2 are SGHRS and YFSETQ. The CDR3 has 17 residues. The trim removed 5 bases at V and 0 bases at J, leaving 8 bases unmatched. The DNA for the CDR3 is TGCGCCAGCAGTTCAACGACAGGGAGCTCTGGGGCCAACGTCCTGACTTTC. Translated: CASSSTTGSSGANVLTF.

This clone appeared once. This chain joins TRBV18 and TRBJ1-1, with D unclear. This CDR3 has 15 residues. Germline values: CDR1 KGHSH, CDR2 LQKENI. Deletions cut 0 bases from V and 6 bases from J, with 14 bases between. CDR3 in amino acids: CASSPPWRADAEAFF. The CDR3 nucleotides are TGTGCCAGCTCACCACCATGGAGGGCGGACGCTGAAGCTTTCTTT.

The chain recombines TRBV5-6 with TRBJ2-7; D might be TRBD2 (6 bases). The CDR3 is 15 amino acids. Germline V gene data show CDR1 as SGHDT and CDR2 as YYEEEE. Trimming cost V 3 bases and J 4 bases, with 17 bases left between them. In DNA, the CDR3 is TGTGCCAGCAGCTCCCTCCGGGAGCTCGGGTACGAGCAGTACGTC. Translating gives CASSSLRELGYEQYV.

The rearrangement links TRBV29-1 to TRBJ2-5; TRBD2 aligns across 16 bases. CDR3 length: 17 amino acids. The germline gives CDR1 SQVTM, CDR2 ANQGSEA. Unmatched junction bases numbered 13, after V lost 8 bases and J lost 4 bases. The CDR3 spells CSSGLAGGPGRSETQYF. CDR3 in DNA: TGCAGCTCGGGACTAGCGGGAGGGCCTGGTCGGTCAGAGACCCAGTACTTC.